A single sample is the source of the 2 T cell receptor beta chains below, sequenced in a study of tumor and adjacent non-tumor tissue in lung cancer. RNA was extracted from bulk tissue without any cell sorting. The normal lung tissue was taken more than 3 cm from the tumor edge. Three rounds of nested PCR, following a modified ARM-PCR protocol, produced the TCRbeta library. TCRdb re-derived calls from the multiplex PCR reads in MiXCR, one entry per CDR3 protein. The sample includes about 80,000 distinct CDR3 sequences, about four fifths of them seen just once. Sequencing was done on a sample of distant non-tumor lung tissue. The receptors here all came from a man in his 60s with non-small cell lung cancer.

This clonotype was detected a few times. A much larger clone is a single base away; this may be a read error. CDR3 coding DNA: TGTGCCAGCAGCATAGCGACCCAAGAGACCCAGTACTTC. It codes for CASSIATQETQYF. This chain joins TRBV12-3 or TRBV12-4 and TRBJ2-5, with a tentative D call TRBD2 (5 bases). The CDR3 loop spans 13 amino acids. The ends were cut back, 6 bases at V and 1 base at J, with 9 bases in the middle.

Concerning this clonotype: At one end the junction does not follow the germline gene, possibly because of a read error. The chain recombines TRBV6-6 with TRBJ1-3; unclear D gene. This CDR3 is 14 amino acids long. The V gene's germline CDR1 is MNHNY and CDR2 SVGAGI (reference sequence). CDR3 DNA sequence: TGTGCCAGCAACGCGGGGAGCTCTGGAAACACCTTATATTTT. As protein: CASNAGSSGNTLYF.